This T cell receptor beta chain was recovered during a study of molecular identifiers for immune sequencing clone quantification. The CDR3 has 13 amino acids. Germline V gene sequence: CDR1 SGDLS, CDR2 YYNGEE. Trimming took 1 base from V and 7 from J, leaving 8 bases between them. TCRdb called the PCR reads again in MiXCR, with one record for every CDR3 protein. The sample lists about 640,000 distinct CDR3 sequences, about 20% seen once, with under 0.95% in the top ten. This clonotype showed up many times. Material for sequencing was naive CD8+ T cells from blood, with Jurkat cell RNA spiked in. Subset of the sample: FACS-sorted CD8+CD4-CCR7+CD45RA+ naive T cells. This chain connects TRBV9 to TRBJ2-2; D is unclear. The receptor was derived from a human donor in good health. Some libraries in this study had Jurkat cell RNA spiked in. The CDR3, as DNA: TGTGCCAGCAGCGTACTTGAATACGGGGAGCTGTTTTTT. Its translation: CASSVLEYGELFF.